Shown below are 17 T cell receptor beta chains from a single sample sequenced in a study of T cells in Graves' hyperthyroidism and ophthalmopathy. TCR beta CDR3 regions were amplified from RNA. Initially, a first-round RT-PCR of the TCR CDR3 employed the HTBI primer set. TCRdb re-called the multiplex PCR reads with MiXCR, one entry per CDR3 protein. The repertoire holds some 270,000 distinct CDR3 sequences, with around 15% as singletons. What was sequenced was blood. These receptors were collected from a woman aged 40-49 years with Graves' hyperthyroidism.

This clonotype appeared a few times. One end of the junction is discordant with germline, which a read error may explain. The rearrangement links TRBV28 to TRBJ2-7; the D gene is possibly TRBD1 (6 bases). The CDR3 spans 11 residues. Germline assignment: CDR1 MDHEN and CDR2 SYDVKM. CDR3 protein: CAGSFRGEQYF. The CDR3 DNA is TGTGCCGGCAGTTTCAGGGGAGAGCAGTACTTC.

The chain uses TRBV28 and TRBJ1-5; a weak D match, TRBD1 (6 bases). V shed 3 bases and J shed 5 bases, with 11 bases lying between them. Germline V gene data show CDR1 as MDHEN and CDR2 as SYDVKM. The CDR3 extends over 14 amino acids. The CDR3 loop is CASSFAGDYQPQHF. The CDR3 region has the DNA TGTGCCAGCAGTTTCGCAGGGGATTATCAGCCCCAGCATTTT.

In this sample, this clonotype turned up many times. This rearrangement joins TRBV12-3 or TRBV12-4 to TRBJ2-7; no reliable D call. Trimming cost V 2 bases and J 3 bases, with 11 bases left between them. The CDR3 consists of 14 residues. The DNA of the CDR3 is TGTGCCAGCAGTTTAAGTCTGCTGGTCTACGAGCAGTACTTC. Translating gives CASSLSLLVYEQYF.

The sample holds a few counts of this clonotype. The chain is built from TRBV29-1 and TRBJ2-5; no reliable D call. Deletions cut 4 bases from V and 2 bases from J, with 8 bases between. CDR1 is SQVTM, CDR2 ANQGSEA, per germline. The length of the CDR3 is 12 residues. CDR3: CSVAELQETQYF. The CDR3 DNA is TGCAGCGTTGCTGAGCTACAAGAGACCCAGTACTTC. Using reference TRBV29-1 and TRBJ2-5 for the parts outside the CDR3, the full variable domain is SAVISQKPSRDICQRGTSLTIQCQVDSQVTMMFWYRQQPGQSLTLIATANQGSEATYESGFVIDKFPISRPNLTFSTLTVSNMSPEDSSIYLCSVAELQETQYFGPGTRLLVL.

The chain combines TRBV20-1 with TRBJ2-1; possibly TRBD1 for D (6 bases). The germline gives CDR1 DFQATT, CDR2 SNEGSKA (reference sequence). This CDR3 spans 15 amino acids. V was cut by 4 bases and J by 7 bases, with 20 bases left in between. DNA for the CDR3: TGCAGTGCTATTCCATGGGACATTGATGAGAATGAGCAGTTCTTC. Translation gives CSAIPWDIDENEQFF.

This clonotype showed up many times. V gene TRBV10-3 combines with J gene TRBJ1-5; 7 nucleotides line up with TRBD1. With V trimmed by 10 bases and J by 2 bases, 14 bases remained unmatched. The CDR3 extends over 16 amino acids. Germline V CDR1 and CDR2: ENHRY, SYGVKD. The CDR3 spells CATQGEERSRNQPQHF. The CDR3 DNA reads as TGTGCCACCCAGGGGGAGGAACGTAGTCGCAATCAGCCCCAGCATTTT.

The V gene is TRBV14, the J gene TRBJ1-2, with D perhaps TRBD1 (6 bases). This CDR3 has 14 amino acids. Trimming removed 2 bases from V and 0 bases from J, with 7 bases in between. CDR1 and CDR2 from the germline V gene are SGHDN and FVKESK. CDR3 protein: CASSQRQANYGYTF. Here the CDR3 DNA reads TGTGCCAGCAGCCAAAGACAGGCTAACTATGGCTACACCTTC.

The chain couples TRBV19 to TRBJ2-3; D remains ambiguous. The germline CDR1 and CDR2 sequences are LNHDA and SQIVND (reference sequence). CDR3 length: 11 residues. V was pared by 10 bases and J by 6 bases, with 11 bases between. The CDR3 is CATRVGDTQYF. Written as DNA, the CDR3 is TGTGCCACACGCGTAGGGGATACGCAGTATTTT.

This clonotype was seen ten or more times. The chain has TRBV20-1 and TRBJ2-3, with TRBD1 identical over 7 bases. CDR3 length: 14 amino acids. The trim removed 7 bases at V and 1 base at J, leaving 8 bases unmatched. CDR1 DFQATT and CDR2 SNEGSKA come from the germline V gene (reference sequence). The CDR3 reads CSVNPGTGTDTQYF. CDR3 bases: TGCAGTGTCAATCCCGGGACAGGCACAGATACGCAGTATTTT.

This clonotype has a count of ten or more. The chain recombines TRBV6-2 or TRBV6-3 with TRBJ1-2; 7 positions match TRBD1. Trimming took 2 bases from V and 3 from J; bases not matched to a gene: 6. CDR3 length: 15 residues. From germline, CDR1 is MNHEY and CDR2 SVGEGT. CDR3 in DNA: TGTGCCAGCAGTTACAAAGGACAGGCTTACTATGGCTACACCTTC. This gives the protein CASSYKGQAYYGYTF.

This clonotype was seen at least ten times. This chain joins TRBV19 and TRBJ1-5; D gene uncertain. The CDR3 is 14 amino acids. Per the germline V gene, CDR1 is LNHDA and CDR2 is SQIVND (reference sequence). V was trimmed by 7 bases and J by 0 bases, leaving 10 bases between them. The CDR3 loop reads CASTAVHSNQPQHF. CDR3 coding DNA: TGTGCCAGTACCGCGGTTCATAGCAATCAGCCCCAGCATTTT. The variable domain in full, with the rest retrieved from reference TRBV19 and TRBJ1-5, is DGGITQSPKYLFRKEGQNVTLSCEQNLNHDAMYWYRQDPGQGLRLIYYSQIVNDFQKGDIAEGYSVSREKKESFPLTVTSAQKNPTAFYLCASTAVHSNQPQHFGDGTRLSIL.

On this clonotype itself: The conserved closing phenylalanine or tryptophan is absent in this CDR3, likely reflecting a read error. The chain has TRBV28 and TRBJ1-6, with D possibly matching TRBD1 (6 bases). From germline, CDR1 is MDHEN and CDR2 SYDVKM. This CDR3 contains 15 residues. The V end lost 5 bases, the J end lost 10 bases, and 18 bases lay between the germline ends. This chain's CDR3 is CASSHRGGVGSPLHV. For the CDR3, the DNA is TGTGCCAGCAGTCACCGAGGGGGAGTAGGATCACCCCTCCACGTT.

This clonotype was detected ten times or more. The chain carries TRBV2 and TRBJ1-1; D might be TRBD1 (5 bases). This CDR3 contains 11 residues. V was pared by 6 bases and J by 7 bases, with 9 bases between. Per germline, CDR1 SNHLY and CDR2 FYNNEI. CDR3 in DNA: TGTGCCAGCAGCGTGGGGGATGAAGCTTTCTTT. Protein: CASSVGDEAFF.

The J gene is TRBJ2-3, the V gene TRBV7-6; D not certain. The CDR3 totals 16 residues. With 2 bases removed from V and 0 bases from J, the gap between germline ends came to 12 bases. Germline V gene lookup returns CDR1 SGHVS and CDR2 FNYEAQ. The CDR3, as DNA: TGTGCCAGCAGCTTACGACCAACATCTAGCACAGATACGCAGTATTTT. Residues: CASSLRPTSSTDTQYF.

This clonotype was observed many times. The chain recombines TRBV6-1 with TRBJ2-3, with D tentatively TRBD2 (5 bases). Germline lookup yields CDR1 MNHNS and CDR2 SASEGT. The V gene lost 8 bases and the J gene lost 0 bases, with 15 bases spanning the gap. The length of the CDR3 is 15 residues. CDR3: CASRKIATSTDTQYF. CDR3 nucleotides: TGTGCCAGCCGAAAAATAGCGACTAGCACAGATACGCAGTATTTT.

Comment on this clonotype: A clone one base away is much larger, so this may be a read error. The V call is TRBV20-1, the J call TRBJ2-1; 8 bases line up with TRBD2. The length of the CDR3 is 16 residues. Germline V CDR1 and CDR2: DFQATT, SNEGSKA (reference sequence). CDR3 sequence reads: CGATPYAGGPYNEQFF. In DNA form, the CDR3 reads TGCGGTGCTACCCCATATGCGGGAGGCCCCTACAATGAGCAGTTCTTC.

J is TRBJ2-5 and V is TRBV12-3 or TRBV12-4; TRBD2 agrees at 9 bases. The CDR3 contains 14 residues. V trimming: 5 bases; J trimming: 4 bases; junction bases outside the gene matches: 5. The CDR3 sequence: CASSHLAGRETQYF. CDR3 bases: TGTGCCAGCAGTCACCTAGCGGGAAGAGAGACCCAGTACTTC.